This record looks at one T cell receptor (beta chain) sequence and its context. Trimming pared 3 bases from V and 6 bases from J, leaving 8 bases between. The length of the CDR3 is 11 residues. CDR1 and CDR2 (germline): DFQATT, SNEGSKA (reference sequence). Generated by immunoSEQ multiplex PCR, the TCRdb table keeps only in-frame clones and is missing some. This table has under 2.5 million clones, 85% to 95% appearing once. The data derive from a study of shared clonotypes between healthy human individuals. Study-level information: CD8 memory received one plate per donor, CD8 naive two, CD4 memory three and CD4 naive three.

The source is a man younger than 30 in good health. Some clones in this sample may be carry-over from other donors' samples. The chain recombines TRBV20-1 with TRBJ1-2; D is uncertain. Sequencing was done on a sample of naive CD4+ T cells from PBMCs. The subset denotes: CD45RA+ positively selected. This CDR3 is CSASSYHGYTF. In DNA, the CDR3 is TGCAGTGCTAGCTCCTATCATGGCTACACCTTC.